The T cell receptor (beta chain) under discussion was sequenced for a study of blood T cell repertoires in COVID-19. As handled by the study authors: By means of reference gene primer amplification, nucleated cell counts were estimated. Using immunoSEQ multiplex PCR, the repertoire was profiled, and TCRdb retains in-frame clones only, with some absent. That table furnishes V, J and clone size, whereas the DNA furnished D and trimming. The sample records roughly 230,000 clones, 65% to 85% being singletons. This sequence originates from a man aged 50 to 59 with active or convalescent COVID-19. Specimen: peripheral blood.

CDR3 sequence: CASSFGGGAQETQYF. CDR3 nucleotides: TGTGCCAGCAGCTTTGGCGGGGGGGCCCAAGAGACCCAGTACTTC. The rearrangement uses TRBV11-3 and TRBJ2-5; TRBD2 agrees at 9 bases. Germline V CDR1 and CDR2: SGHNT, YENEEA. This CDR3 comprises 15 residues. The junction had 3 bases not matched to a gene; V was cut back by 3 bases and J by 1 base.